This T cell receptor beta chain came from a study of siplizumab effects on memory and regulatory T cells. Some clones are missing from TCRdb's copy, which holds only in-frame ones; the method was immunoSEQ multiplex PCR. Of tens of thousands of clones detected, roughly 96% appear once; the ten largest clones hold roughly 0.033%. With 4 bases removed from V and 4 bases from J, the gap between germline ends came to 18 bases. The germline gives CDR1 SGHRS, CDR2 YFSETQ. This CDR3 comprises 16 residues. Sequenced: naive CD4+ T cells sorted from blood. The chain combines TRBV5-1 with TRBJ1-3; D perhaps matches TRBD1 (5 bases). The source of this sequence is a human donor in good health. The CDR3 nucleotides read TGCGCCAGCAGCGTTGGGGGATCTAACGGAGGAAACACCATATATTTT. It encodes CASSVGGSNGGNTIYF.